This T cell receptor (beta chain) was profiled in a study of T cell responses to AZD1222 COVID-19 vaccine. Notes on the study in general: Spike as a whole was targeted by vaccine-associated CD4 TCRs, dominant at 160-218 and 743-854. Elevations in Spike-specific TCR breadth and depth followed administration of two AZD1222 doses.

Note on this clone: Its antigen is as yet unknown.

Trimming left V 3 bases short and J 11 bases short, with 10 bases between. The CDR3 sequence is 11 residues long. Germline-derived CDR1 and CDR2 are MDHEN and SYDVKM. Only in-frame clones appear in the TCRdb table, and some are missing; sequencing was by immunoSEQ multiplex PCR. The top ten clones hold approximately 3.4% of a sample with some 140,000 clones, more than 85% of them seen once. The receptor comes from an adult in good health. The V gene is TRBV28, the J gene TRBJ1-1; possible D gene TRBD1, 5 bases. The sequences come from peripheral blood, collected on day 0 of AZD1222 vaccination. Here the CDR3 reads CASSFQGRAFF. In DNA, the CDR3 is TGTGCCAGCAGTTTTCAGGGCCGGGCTTTCTTT.